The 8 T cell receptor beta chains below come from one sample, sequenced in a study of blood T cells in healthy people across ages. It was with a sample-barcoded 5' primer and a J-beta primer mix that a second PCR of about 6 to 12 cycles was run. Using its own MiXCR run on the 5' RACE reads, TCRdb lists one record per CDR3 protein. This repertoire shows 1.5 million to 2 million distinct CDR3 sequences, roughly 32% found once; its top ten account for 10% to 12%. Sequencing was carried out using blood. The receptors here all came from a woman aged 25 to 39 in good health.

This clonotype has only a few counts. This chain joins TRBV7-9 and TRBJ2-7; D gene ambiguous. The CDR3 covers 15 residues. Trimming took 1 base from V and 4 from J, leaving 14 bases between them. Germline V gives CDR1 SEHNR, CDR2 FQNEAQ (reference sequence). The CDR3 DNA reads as TGTGCCAGCAGCTTAGTCGCGTCGCCAAATTACGAGCAGTACTTC. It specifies CASSLVASPNYEQYF.

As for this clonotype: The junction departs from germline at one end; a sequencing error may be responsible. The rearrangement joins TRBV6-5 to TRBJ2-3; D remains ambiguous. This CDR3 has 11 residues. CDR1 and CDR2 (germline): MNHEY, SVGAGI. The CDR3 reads CATESTDTQYF. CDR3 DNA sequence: TGTGCCACTGAAAGCACTGATACGCAGTATTTT.

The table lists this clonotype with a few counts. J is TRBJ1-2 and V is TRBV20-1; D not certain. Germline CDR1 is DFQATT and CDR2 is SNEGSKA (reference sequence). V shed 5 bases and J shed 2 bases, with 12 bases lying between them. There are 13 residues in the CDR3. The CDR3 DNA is TGCAGTGCTCCCCGGTTAAGCAACTATGGCTACACCTTC. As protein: CSAPRLSNYGYTF.

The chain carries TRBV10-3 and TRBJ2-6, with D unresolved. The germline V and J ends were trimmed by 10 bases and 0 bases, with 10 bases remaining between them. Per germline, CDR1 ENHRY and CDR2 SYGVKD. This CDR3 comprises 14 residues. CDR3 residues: CATWVGSGANVLTF. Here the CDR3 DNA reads TGTGCCACCTGGGTTGGCTCTGGGGCCAACGTCCTGACTTTC.

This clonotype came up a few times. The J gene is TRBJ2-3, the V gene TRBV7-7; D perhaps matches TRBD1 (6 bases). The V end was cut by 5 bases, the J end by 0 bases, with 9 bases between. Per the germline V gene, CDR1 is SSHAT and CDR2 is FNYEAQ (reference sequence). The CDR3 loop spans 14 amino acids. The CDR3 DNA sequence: TGTGCCAGCAGCCAGCAGGGGAGCACAGATACGCAGTATTTT. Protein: CASSQQGSTDTQYF.

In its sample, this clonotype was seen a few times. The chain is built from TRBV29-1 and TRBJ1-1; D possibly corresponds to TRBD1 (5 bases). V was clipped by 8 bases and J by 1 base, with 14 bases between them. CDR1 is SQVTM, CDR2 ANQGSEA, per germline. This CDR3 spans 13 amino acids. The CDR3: CSSREGKNTEAFF. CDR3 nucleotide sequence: TGCAGCTCCCGGGAGGGGAAGAACACTGAAGCTTTCTTT.

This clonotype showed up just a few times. The CDR3 DNA reads TGTGCCAGCAGTGAAATAACAGGGACGCGGGAAAAACTGTTTTTT. Translation: CASSEITGTREKLFF. The chain is built from TRBV25-1 and TRBJ1-4; the D gene is possibly TRBD1 (6 bases). Germline CDR1 reads MGHDK; CDR2 reads SYGVNS. The CDR3 extends over 15 amino acids. Trimming stripped 2 bases from V and 8 bases from J, with 15 bases between. Complete variable domain (other parts from reference TRBV25-1 and TRBJ1-4): EADIYQTPRYLVIGTGKKITLECSQTMGHDKMYWYQQDPGMELHLIHYSYGVNSTEKGDLSSESTVSRIRTEHFPLTLESARPSHTSQYLCASSEITGTREKLFFGSGTQLSVL.

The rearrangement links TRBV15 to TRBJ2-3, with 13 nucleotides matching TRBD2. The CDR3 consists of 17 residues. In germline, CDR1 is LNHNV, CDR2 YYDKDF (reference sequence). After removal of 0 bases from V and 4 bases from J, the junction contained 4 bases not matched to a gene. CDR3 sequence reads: CATSRDTSGRVSDTQYF. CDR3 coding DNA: TGTGCCACCAGCAGAGACACTAGCGGGAGGGTATCAGATACGCAGTATTTT. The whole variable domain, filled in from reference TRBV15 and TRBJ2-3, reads DAMVIQNPRYQVTQFGKPVTLSCSQTLNHNVMYWYQQKSSQAPKLLFHYYDKDFNNEADTPDNFQSRRPNTSFCFLDIRSPGLGDTAMYLCATSRDTSGRVSDTQYFGPGTRLTVL.